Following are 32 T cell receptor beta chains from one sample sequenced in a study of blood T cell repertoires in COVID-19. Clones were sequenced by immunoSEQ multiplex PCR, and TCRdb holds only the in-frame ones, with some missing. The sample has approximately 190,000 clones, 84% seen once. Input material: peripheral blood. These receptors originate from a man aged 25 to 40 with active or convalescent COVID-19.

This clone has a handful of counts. The CDR3 DNA reads as TGTGCCTGGAGTAGGGGGACAGGGGTATTGGGCAATCAGCCCCAGCATTTT. This sequence encodes CAWSRGTGVLGNQPQHF. J is TRBJ1-5 and V is TRBV30, with 10 nucleotides matching TRBD1. The germline V gene has CDR1 GTSNPN and CDR2 SVGIG (reference sequence). This CDR3 spans 17 amino acids. J gave up 2 bases and V 2 bases, and 9 bases lay outside the gene matches.

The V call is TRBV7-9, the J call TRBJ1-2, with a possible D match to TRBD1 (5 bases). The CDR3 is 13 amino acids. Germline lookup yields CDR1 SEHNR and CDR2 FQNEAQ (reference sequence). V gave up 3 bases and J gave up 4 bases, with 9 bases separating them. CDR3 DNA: TGTGCCAGCAGCTTCGGGGGAGGCTATGGCTACACCTTC. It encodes CASSFGGGYGYTF.

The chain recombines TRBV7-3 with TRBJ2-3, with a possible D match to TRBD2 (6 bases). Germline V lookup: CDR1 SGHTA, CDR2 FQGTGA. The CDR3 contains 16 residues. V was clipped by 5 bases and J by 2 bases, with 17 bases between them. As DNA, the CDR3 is TGTGCCAGCAGCCCAGGCGGGGCAACAAACACAGATACGCAGTATTTT. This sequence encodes CASSPGGATNTDTQYF.

The CDR3 nucleotides read TGTGCCAGCAGCAAACCCCCCCCACCGGGGCAGGGGGCTTACGAGCAGTACGTC. Translating gives CASSKPPPPGQGAYEQYV. The rearrangement links TRBV21-1 to TRBJ2-7; the table's TRBD1 call for D was not verified on the DNA. TRBV21-1 is designated a pseudogene. CDR3 length equals 18 residues.

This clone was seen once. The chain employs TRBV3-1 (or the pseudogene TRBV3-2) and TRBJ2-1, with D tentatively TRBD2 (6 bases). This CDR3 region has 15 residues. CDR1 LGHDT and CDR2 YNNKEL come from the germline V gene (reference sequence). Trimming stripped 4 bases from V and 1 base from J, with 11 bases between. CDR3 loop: CASSPQRVSYNEQFF. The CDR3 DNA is TGTGCCAGCAGCCCGCAGCGGGTATCCTACAATGAGCAGTTCTTC.

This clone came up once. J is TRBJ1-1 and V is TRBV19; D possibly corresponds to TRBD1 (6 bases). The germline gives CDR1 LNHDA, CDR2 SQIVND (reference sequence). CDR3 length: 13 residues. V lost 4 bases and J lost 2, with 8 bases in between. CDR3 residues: CASSRQANTEAFF. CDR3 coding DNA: TGTGCCAGTAGTAGACAGGCCAACACTGAAGCTTTCTTT.

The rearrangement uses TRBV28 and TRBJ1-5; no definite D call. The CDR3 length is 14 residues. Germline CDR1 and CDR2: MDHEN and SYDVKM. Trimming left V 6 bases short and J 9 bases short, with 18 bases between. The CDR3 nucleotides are TGTGCCAGCAGCCCTAGGGCCGGAGGTGGGCCCCAGCATTTT. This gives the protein CASSPRAGGGPQHF. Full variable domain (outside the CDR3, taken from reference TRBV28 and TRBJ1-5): DVKVTQSSRYLVKRTGEKVFLECVQDMDHENMFWYRQDPGLGLRLIYFSYDVKMKEKGDIPEGYSVSREKKERFSLILESASTNQTSMYLCASSPRAGGGPQHFGDGTRLSIL.

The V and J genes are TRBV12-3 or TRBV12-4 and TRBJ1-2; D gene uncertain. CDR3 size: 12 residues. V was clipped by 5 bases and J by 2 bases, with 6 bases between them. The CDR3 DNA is TGTGCCAGCAGTACACAAAACTATGGCTACACCTTC. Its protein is CASSTQNYGYTF.

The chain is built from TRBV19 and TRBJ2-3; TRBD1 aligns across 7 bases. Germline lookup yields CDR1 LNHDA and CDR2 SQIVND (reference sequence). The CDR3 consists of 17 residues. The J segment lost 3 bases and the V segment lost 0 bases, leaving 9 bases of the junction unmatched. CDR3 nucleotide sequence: TGTGCCAGTAGTATAGATCGTGACAGGGTAGATACAGATACGCAGTATTTT. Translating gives CASSIDRDRVDTDTQYF.

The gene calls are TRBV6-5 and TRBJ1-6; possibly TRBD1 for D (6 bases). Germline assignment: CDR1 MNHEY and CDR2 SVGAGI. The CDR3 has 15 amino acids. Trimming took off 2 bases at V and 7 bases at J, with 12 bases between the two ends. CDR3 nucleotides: TGTGCCAGCAGTTACCTGGGGGCGAACAATTCACCCCTCCACTTT. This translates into CASSYLGANNSPLHF.

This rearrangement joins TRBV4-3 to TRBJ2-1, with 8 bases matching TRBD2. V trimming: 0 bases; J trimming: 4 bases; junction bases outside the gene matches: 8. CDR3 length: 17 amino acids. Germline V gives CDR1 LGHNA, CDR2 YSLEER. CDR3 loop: CASSQDRDSGVYNEQFF. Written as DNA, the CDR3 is TGCGCCAGCAGCCAAGATCGGGATAGCGGGGTATACAATGAGCAGTTCTTC.

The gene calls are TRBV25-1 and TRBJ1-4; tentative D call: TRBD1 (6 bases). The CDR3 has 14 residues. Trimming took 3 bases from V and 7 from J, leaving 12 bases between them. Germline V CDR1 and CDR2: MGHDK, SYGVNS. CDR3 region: CASSESRGGEKLFF. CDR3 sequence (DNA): TGTGCCAGCAGTGAGAGCAGGGGCGGTGAAAAACTGTTTTTT.

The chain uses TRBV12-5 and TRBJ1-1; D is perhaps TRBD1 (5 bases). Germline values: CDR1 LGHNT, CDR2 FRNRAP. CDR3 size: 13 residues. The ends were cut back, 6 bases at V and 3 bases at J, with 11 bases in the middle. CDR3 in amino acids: CASGLTEYTEAFF. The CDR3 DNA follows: TGTGCTAGTGGACTGACAGAGTACACTGAAGCTTTCTTT.

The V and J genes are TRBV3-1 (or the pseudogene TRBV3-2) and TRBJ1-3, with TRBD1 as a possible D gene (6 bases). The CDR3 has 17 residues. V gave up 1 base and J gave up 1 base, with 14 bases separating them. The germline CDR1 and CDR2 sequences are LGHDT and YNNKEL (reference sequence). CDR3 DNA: TGTGCCAGCAGCCAAGGATCCACAGGGCCATCTGGAAACACCATATATTTT. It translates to CASSQGSTGPSGNTIYF.

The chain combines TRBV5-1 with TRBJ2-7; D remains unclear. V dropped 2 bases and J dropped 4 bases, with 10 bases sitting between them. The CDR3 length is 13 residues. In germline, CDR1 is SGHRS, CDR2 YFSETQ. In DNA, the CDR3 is TGCGCCAGCAGCTTTAGCCCTGGGTACGAGCAGTACTTC. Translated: CASSFSPGYEQYF. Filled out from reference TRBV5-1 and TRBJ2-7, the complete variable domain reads KAGVTQTPRYLIKTRGQQVTLSCSPISGHRSVSWYQQTPGQGLQFLFEYFSETQRNKGNFPGRFSGRQFSNSRSEMNVSTLELGDSALYLCASSFSPGYEQYFGPGTRLTVT.

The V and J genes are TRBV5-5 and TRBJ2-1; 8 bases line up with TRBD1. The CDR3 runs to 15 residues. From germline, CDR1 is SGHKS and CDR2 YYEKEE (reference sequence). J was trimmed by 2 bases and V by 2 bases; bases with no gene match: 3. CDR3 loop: CASSLGTGTYNEQFF. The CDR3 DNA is TGTGCCAGCAGCTTAGGGACAGGCACCTACAATGAGCAGTTCTTC.

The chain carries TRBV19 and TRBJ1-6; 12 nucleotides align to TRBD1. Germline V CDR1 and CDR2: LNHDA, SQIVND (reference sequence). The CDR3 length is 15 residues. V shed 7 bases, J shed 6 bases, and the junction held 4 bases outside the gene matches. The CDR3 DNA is TGTGCCAGTACCGGGGACAGGGGGCGTAATTCACCCCTCCACTTT. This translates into CASTGDRGRNSPLHF.

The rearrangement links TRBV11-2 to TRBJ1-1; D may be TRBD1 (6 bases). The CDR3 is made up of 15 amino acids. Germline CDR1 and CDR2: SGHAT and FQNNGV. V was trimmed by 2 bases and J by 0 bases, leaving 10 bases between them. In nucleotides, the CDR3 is TGTGCCAGCAGCTTACGGGGGGCTGTGAACACTGAAGCTTTCTTT. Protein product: CASSLRGAVNTEAFF. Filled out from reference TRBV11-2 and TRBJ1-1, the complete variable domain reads EAGVAQSPRYKIIEKRQSVAFWCNPISGHATLYWYQQILGQGPKLLIQFQNNGVVDDSQLPKDRFSAERLKGVDSTLKIQPAKLEDSAVYLCASSLRGAVNTEAFFGQGTRLTVV.

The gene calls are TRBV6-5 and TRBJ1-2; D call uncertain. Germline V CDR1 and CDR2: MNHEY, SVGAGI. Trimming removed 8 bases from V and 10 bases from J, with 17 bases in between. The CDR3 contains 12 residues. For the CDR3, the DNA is TGTGCCAGCCTTTCGATAGACCGACACTACACCTTC. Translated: CASLSIDRHYTF.

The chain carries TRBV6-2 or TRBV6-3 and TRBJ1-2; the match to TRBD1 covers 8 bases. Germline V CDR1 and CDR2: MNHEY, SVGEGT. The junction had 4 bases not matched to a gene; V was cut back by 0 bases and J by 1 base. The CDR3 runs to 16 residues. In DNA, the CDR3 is TGTGCCAGCAGTTACTCGGGACAGGTCCTTAACTATGGCTACACCTTC. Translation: CASSYSGQVLNYGYTF.

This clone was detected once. The CDR3 DNA reads TGCGCCAGCAGCTTAGGGAGTAATCAGCCCCAGCATTTT. Its translation: CASSLGSNQPQHF. The chain recombines TRBV5-1 with TRBJ1-5, with D unclear. The CDR3 contains 13 residues. Germline CDR1 reads SGHRS; CDR2 reads YFSETQ. The V gene lost 2 bases and the J gene lost 4 bases, with 7 bases spanning the gap.

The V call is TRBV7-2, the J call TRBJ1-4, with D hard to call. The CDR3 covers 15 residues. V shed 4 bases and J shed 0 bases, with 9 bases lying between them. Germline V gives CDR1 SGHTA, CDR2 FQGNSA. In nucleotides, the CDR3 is TGTGCCAGCAGCTCGAACATTGCAACTAATGAAAAACTGTTTTTT. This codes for CASSSNIATNEKLFF.

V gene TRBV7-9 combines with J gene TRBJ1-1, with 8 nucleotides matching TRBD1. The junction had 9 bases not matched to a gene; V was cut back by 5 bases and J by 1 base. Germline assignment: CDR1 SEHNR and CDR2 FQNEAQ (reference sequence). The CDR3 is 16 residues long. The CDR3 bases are TGTGCCAGCAGCCCTTCCGGGACAGGTGAGAACACTGAAGCTTTCTTT. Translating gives CASSPSGTGENTEAFF.

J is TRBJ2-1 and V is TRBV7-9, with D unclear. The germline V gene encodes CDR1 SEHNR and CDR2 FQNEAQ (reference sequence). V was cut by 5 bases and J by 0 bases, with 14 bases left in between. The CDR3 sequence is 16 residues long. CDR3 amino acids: CASSLPAPSSYNEQFF. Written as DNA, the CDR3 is TGTGCCAGCAGCCTCCCCGCCCCGAGCTCCTACAATGAGCAGTTCTTC.

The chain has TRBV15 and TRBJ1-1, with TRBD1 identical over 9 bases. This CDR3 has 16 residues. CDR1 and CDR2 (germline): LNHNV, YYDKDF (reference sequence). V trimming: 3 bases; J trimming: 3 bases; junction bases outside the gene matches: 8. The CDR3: CATSRVAGQGDTEAFF. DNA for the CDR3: TGTGCCACCAGCAGGGTGGCGGGACAGGGAGACACTGAAGCTTTCTTT.

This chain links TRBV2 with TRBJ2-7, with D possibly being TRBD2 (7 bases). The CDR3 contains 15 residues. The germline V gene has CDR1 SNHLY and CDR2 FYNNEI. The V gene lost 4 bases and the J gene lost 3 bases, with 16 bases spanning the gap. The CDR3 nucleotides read TGTGCCAGCAGTGCGAGGGGGGGACCCTTCTACGAGCAGTACGTC. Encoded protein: CASSARGGPFYEQYV.

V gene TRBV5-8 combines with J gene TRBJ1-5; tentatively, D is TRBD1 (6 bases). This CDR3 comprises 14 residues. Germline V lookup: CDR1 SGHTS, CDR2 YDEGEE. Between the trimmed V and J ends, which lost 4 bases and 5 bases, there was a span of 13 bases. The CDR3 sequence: CASSKGEWDQPQHF. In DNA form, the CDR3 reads TGTGCCAGCAGCAAGGGGGAGTGGGATCAGCCCCAGCATTTT.

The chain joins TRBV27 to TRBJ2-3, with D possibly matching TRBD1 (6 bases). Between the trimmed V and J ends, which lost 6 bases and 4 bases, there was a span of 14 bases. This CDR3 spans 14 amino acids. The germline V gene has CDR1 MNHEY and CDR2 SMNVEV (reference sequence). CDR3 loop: CASRTGQGADTQYF. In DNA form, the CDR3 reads TGTGCCAGCAGAACAGGGCAAGGGGCAGATACGCAGTATTTT.

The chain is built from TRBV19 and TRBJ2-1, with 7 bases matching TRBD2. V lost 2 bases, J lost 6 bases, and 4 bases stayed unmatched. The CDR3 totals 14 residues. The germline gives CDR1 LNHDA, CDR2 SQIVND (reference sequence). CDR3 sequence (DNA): TGTGCCAGTAGTATACGGGACTATCTCAATGAGCAGTTCTTC. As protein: CASSIRDYLNEQFF.

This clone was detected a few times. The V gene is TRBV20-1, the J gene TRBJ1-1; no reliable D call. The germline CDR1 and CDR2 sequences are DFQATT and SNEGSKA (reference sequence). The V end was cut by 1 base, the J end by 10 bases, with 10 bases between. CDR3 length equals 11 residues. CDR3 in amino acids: CSARVGSIAFF. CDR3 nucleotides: TGCAGTGCTAGAGTAGGGAGCATAGCTTTCTTT.

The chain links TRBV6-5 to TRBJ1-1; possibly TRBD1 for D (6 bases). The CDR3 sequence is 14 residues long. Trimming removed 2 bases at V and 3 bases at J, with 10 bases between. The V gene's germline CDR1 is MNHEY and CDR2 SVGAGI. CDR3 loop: CASSYNRVDTEAFF. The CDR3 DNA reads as TGTGCCAGCAGTTACAACAGGGTCGACACTGAAGCTTTCTTT.

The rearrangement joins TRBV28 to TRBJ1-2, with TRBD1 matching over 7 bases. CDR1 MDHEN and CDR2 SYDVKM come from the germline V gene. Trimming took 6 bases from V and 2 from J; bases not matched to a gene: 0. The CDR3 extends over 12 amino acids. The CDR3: CASRTGNYGYTF. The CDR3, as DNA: TGTGCCAGCAGGACAGGGAACTATGGCTACACCTTC.